This TCR beta chain was recorded in a study of T cell repertoires in cytomegalovirus infection. Study-wide background: In public TCR beta signatures, there were indications of both CMV infection and matching HLA type. Study-wide points: Cumulative frequency of public TCR beta families picked out carriers of CMV plus the relevant HLA.

TCRdb itself ran the reads through MiXCR, one entry per CDR3 protein. This sample carries about 770,000 distinct CDR3 sequences, 25% to 35% of them seen once, and the ten largest clones take under 15%. The V gene end was trimmed by 6 bases and the J gene end by 4 bases; junction bases not matched to a gene: 13. Germline V gene data show CDR1 as DFQATT and CDR2 as SNEGSKA (reference sequence). CDR3 length: 17 amino acids. Of note for this clonotype: Its matching antigen is unknown.

This sequence joins TRBV20-1 and TRBJ1-6; TRBD1 matches 9 bases. The sequencing used cultured CD8+ T cells from PBMCs, collected from culture after CMV antigen stimulation. The receptor's source is a human donor in good health (CMV status not recorded). Some clones in this sample may be carry-over from other donors' samples. The CDR3 region has the DNA TGCAGTGCGACGTTTGGATCGGACAGGGGATATAATTCACCCCTCCACTTT. Translation: CSATFGSDRGYNSPLHF.